This is a list of T cell receptor beta chains from one sample in a study of identical twins. One entry per CDR3 protein, called by TCRdb with MiXCR from the 5' RACE reads. The sample holds about 210,000 distinct CDR3 sequences; over 8% are singletons and the top ten take 5% to 6.5%. The source material was memory (CD45RO+) T cells sorted from blood. The origin of the receptors is a woman aged 18-35 years in good health. Both conserved end residues are part of each CDR3. The order of the fields is D gene, J gene, clone size, V gene, CDR3 DNA, CDR3 protein. A D gene is named only where the DNA matches it firmly. Expanded clones get a size class; other rows say once, few or many, or leave the size out.

d_gene: -
j_gene: TRBJ2-6
abundance: -
v_gene: TRBV27
CDR3nt: TGTGCCAGCAGTTCTCAGGTACCTGGGGCCAACGTCCTGACTTTC
CDR3aa: CASSSQVPGANVLTF

d_gene: -
j_gene: TRBJ2-5
abundance: few
v_gene: TRBV11-2
CDR3nt: TGTGCCAGCAGCATAAATACTCCGCGGGAGACCCAGTACTTC
CDR3aa: CASSINTPRETQYF

d_gene: -
j_gene: TRBJ1-5
abundance: many
v_gene: TRBV12-3/TRBV12-4
CDR3nt: TGTGCCAGCAGTTTGTGGCAGGCCGGTCAGCCCCAGCATTTT
CDR3aa: CASSLWQAGQPQHF

d_gene: -
j_gene: TRBJ2-7
abundance: few
v_gene: TRBV20-1
CDR3nt: TGCAGTGCCGGGGGGCCCGTTGCCTACGAGCAGTACTTC
CDR3aa: CSAGGPVAYEQYF

d_gene: TRBD2
j_gene: TRBJ2-5
abundance: few
v_gene: TRBV7-7
CDR3nt: TGTGCCAGCAGCCTGGGAGGGTTTAAAGAGACCCAGTACTTC
CDR3aa: CASSLGGFKETQYF

d_gene: -
j_gene: TRBJ1-5
abundance: many
v_gene: TRBV6-5
CDR3nt: TGTGCCAGCAGTTACTCTTGGCCTAGAAGCAATCAGCCCCAGCATTTT
CDR3aa: CASSYSWPRSNQPQHF

d_gene: -
j_gene: TRBJ2-7
abundance: few
v_gene: TRBV5-6
CDR3nt: TGTGCCAGCAGCTTGGAAGGTTGGGGGCAGTACTTC
CDR3aa: CASSLEGWGQYF

d_gene: -
j_gene: TRBJ1-2
abundance: few
v_gene: TRBV4-2
CDR3nt: TGTGCCAGCAGCCAGATGACGGGGACCTATGGCTACACCTTC
CDR3aa: CASSQMTGTYGYTF

d_gene: -
j_gene: TRBJ1-4
abundance: -
v_gene: TRBV27
CDR3nt: TGTGCCAGCAGTTTAAGGAGGGGAGACAATGAAAAACTGTTTTTT
CDR3aa: CASSLRRGDNEKLFF

d_gene: -
j_gene: TRBJ1-2
abundance: few
v_gene: TRBV6-1
CDR3nt: TGTGCCACCCTCCTTACAGGCCCATTCTATGGCTACACCTTC
CDR3aa: CATLLTGPFYGYTF

d_gene: -
j_gene: TRBJ2-3
abundance: many
v_gene: TRBV9
CDR3nt: TGTGCCAGCAGCGTTGCCGGGACTGGGAGCACAGATACGCAGTATTTT
CDR3aa: CASSVAGTGSTDTQYF

d_gene: -
j_gene: TRBJ1-5
abundance: few
v_gene: TRBV5-6
CDR3nt: TGTGCCAGCAGCACAACTCAGGGTGCCGGCAATCAGCCCCAGCATTTT
CDR3aa: CASSTTQGAGNQPQHF

d_gene: TRBD1
j_gene: TRBJ2-7
abundance: -
v_gene: TRBV5-5
CDR3nt: TGTGCCAGCAGCCCACAGGGGAGTAGGAGCTACGAGCAGTACTTC
CDR3aa: CASSPQGSRSYEQYF

d_gene: TRBD2
j_gene: TRBJ2-7
abundance: -
v_gene: TRBV20-1
CDR3nt: TGCAGTGCAACCGAGGGGACTAGCGGAGCCTACGAGCAGTACTTC
CDR3aa: CSATEGTSGAYEQYF

d_gene: -
j_gene: TRBJ2-7
abundance: many
v_gene: TRBV5-1
CDR3nt: TGCGCCAGCAGCTTTAAAGGGGCAGCCTCCTACGAGCAGTACTTC
CDR3aa: CASSFKGAASYEQYF

d_gene: TRBD2
j_gene: TRBJ2-1
abundance: many
v_gene: TRBV18
CDR3nt: TGTGCCAGCTCACCAGCGGGACTAGCGGGGGGGAATGAGCAGTTCTTC
CDR3aa: CASSPAGLAGGNEQFF

d_gene: -
j_gene: TRBJ2-1
abundance: few
v_gene: TRBV20-1
CDR3nt: TGCAGTGCTTCCCGGGGGGCCCCCTCGCATGAGCAGTTCTTC
CDR3aa: CSASRGAPSHEQFF

d_gene: TRBD2
j_gene: TRBJ2-5
abundance: once
v_gene: TRBV9
CDR3nt: TGTGCCAGCAGCGCACGGGGGGAGGGAGAGACCCAGTACTTC
CDR3aa: CASSARGEGETQYF

d_gene: -
j_gene: TRBJ2-1
abundance: few
v_gene: TRBV20-1
CDR3nt: TGCAGTGCTAGAGATCGGCTAGGGAACGAGCAGTTCTTC
CDR3aa: CSARDRLGNEQFF

d_gene: -
j_gene: TRBJ2-1
abundance: -
v_gene: TRBV29-1
CDR3nt: TGCAGCGTTGAAGGGACTCGGATGGATGAGCAGTTCTTC
CDR3aa: CSVEGTRMDEQFF

d_gene: -
j_gene: TRBJ1-2
abundance: few
v_gene: TRBV19
CDR3nt: TGTGCCAGTAGTTTCACAGGTGGCTACACCTTC
CDR3aa: CASSFTGGYTF

d_gene: -
j_gene: TRBJ2-2
abundance: many
v_gene: TRBV5-1
CDR3nt: TGCGCCAGCAGCTCGAACGGGAACACCGGGGAGCTGTTTTTT
CDR3aa: CASSSNGNTGELFF

d_gene: TRBD1
j_gene: TRBJ2-3
abundance: many
v_gene: TRBV6-5
CDR3nt: TGTGCCAGCAGTTCCAGGGGGCCAGATACGCAGTATTTT
CDR3aa: CASSSRGPDTQYF

d_gene: TRBD1
j_gene: TRBJ1-1
abundance: few
v_gene: TRBV7-9
CDR3nt: TGTGCCAGCAGCGGACCCGGGACAGGGGGCTGGAACACTGAAGCTTTCTTT
CDR3aa: CASSGPGTGGWNTEAFF

d_gene: -
j_gene: TRBJ2-5
abundance: few
v_gene: TRBV7-2
CDR3nt: TGTGCCAGCAGCTCCCAGCGGGCCTCCCAAGAGACCCAGTACTTC
CDR3aa: CASSSQRASQETQYF

d_gene: -
j_gene: TRBJ1-2
abundance: few
v_gene: TRBV20-1
CDR3nt: TGCAGTGCTAGAGGGCGGCAGGGAGATGGCTACACCTTC
CDR3aa: CSARGRQGDGYTF

d_gene: -
j_gene: TRBJ2-7
abundance: many
v_gene: TRBV3-1
CDR3nt: TGTGCCAGCAGCCAAGGTGAGGTCTACGAGCAGTACTTC
CDR3aa: CASSQGEVYEQYF

d_gene: -
j_gene: TRBJ1-5
abundance: few
v_gene: TRBV20-1
CDR3nt: TGCAGTGCTAGAGACTTTACTTATCAGCCCCAGCATTTT
CDR3aa: CSARDFTYQPQHF

d_gene: -
j_gene: TRBJ1-2
abundance: few
v_gene: TRBV3-1
CDR3nt: TGTGCCAGCAGCTTAATCCCCTATGGCTACACCTTC
CDR3aa: CASSLIPYGYTF

d_gene: TRBD2
j_gene: TRBJ2-1
abundance: few
v_gene: TRBV20-1
CDR3nt: TGCAGTGTACGGCGGGAGGGGTCCTACAATGAGCAGTTCTTC
CDR3aa: CSVRREGSYNEQFF

d_gene: -
j_gene: TRBJ1-5
abundance: few
v_gene: TRBV7-8
CDR3nt: TGTGCCAGCAGCTTAGAGGTGGATCAGCCCCAGCATTTT
CDR3aa: CASSLEVDQPQHF

d_gene: -
j_gene: TRBJ2-1
abundance: few
v_gene: TRBV7-2
CDR3nt: TGTGCCAGCAGCCCTTGGAGTGGTGAGCAGTTCTTC
CDR3aa: CASSPWSGEQFF

d_gene: -
j_gene: TRBJ2-1
abundance: many
v_gene: TRBV7-6
CDR3nt: TGTGCCAGCGGATCGACTACCTCTAATGAGCAGTTCTTC
CDR3aa: CASGSTTSNEQFF

d_gene: TRBD2
j_gene: TRBJ2-5
abundance: -
v_gene: TRBV10-3
CDR3nt: TGTGCCATCAGTGAGTCGAATAGCGGGAGTTCGGAGACCCAGTACTTC
CDR3aa: CAISESNSGSSETQYF

d_gene: -
j_gene: TRBJ2-5
abundance: many
v_gene: TRBV12-3/TRBV12-4
CDR3nt: TGTGCCAGCAGCCGACCATCGTCTAAGAGAGAGACCCAGTACTTC
CDR3aa: CASSRPSSKRETQYF

d_gene: -
j_gene: TRBJ2-2
abundance: -
v_gene: TRBV6-5
CDR3nt: TGTGCCAGCAGTTACTATGACCACACCGGGGAGCTGTTTTTT
CDR3aa: CASSYYDHTGELFF

d_gene: TRBD2
j_gene: TRBJ2-3
abundance: -
v_gene: TRBV29-1
CDR3nt: TGCAGCGTTGAAGCGATATGGGGGGGAGAGATAACAGATACGCAGTATTTT
CDR3aa: CSVEAIWGGEITDTQYF

d_gene: -
j_gene: TRBJ2-1
abundance: many
v_gene: TRBV11-3
CDR3nt: TGTGCCAGCAGCTTAAGGGGGAAGTCCTACAATGAGCAGTTCTTC
CDR3aa: CASSLRGKSYNEQFF

d_gene: TRBD1
j_gene: TRBJ1-2
abundance: few
v_gene: TRBV20-1
CDR3nt: TGCAGTGCTAGACAGGGGGAGGGGTTTGGCGGCTACACCTTC
CDR3aa: CSARQGEGFGGYTF

d_gene: -
j_gene: TRBJ2-2
abundance: -
v_gene: TRBV20-1
CDR3nt: TGCAGTGCTAGAGATCCGACACGGAACACCGGGGAGCTGTTTTTT
CDR3aa: CSARDPTRNTGELFF

d_gene: -
j_gene: TRBJ2-7
abundance: -
v_gene: TRBV20-1
CDR3nt: TGCAGTGCTAGGGGAGGGAGGGGGGGCTCCTACGAGCAGTACTTC
CDR3aa: CSARGGRGGSYEQYF

d_gene: -
j_gene: TRBJ2-7
abundance: -
v_gene: TRBV3-1
CDR3nt: TGTGCCAGCAGCCAAGCCGCCAGGGCGGACGAGCAGTACTTC
CDR3aa: CASSQAARADEQYF

d_gene: TRBD2
j_gene: TRBJ2-2
abundance: -
v_gene: TRBV5-1
CDR3nt: TGCGCCAGCCGTGGGGAGGGCACCGGGGAGCTGTTTTTT
CDR3aa: CASRGEGTGELFF

d_gene: TRBD1
j_gene: TRBJ1-1
abundance: many
v_gene: TRBV5-6
CDR3nt: TGTGCCAGCAGCGGGACAGGGGGCACTGAAGCTTTCTTT
CDR3aa: CASSGTGGTEAFF

d_gene: -
j_gene: TRBJ1-2
abundance: -
v_gene: TRBV15
CDR3nt: TGTGCCACCAGCAGAGATCGTGAGCCGCAATATGGCTACACCTTC
CDR3aa: CATSRDREPQYGYTF

d_gene: -
j_gene: TRBJ1-1
abundance: many
v_gene: TRBV2
CDR3nt: TGTGCCAGCAGTGGACAGAACACTGAAGCTTTCTTT
CDR3aa: CASSGQNTEAFF

d_gene: -
j_gene: TRBJ2-5
abundance: -
v_gene: TRBV5-1
CDR3nt: TGCGCCAGCAGCTGGGACTCAGAGACCCAGTACTTC
CDR3aa: CASSWDSETQYF